One and the same sample provided the 21 T cell receptor beta chains below, sequenced in a study of beta chain features in type 1 diabetes. Reverse transcription of all isolated RNA meant that expressed TCRB transcripts were sequenced. Sequencing used immunoSEQ multiplex PCR; TCRdb keeps in-frame clones, though not all of them. The data contain approximately 90,000 clones, roughly a third of them singletons. Sequenced material: stem cell memory CD4+ T cells from blood. These receptors came from a woman between 18 and 30 years old in good health.

The chain is built from TRBV7-2 and TRBJ2-7; 11 nucleotides agree with TRBD2. Germline lookup yields CDR1 SGHTA and CDR2 FQGNSA. This CDR3 contains 15 residues. J gave up 4 bases and V 4 bases, and 6 bases lay outside the gene matches. The CDR3 sequence: CASSSTSGGVYEQYF. In DNA form, the CDR3 reads TGTGCCAGCAGCTCCACTAGCGGGGGCGTTTACGAGCAGTACTTC.

This clone was seen a handful of times. This chain links TRBV4-3 with TRBJ1-2; 7 nucleotides align to TRBD1. CDR1 and CDR2 from the germline V gene are LGHNA and YSLEER. This CDR3 has 16 residues. The trim removed 0 bases at V and 3 bases at J, leaving 7 bases unmatched. The CDR3 DNA reads TGCGCCAGCAGCCAAGACAGGACAGGCCCTTACTATGGCTACACCTTC. This translates into CASSQDRTGPYYGYTF.

CDR3 amino acids: CSARTGGHEKLFF. DNA of the CDR3: TGCAGCGCCCGGACAGGGGGCCATGAAAAACTGTTTTTT. The chain couples TRBV29-1 to TRBJ1-4, with 11 bases fitting TRBD1. Trimming took 7 bases from V and 6 from J; bases not matched to a gene: 4. The germline V gene has CDR1 SQVTM and CDR2 ANQGSEA. This CDR3 comprises 13 residues. The whole variable domain, filled in from reference TRBV29-1 and TRBJ1-4, reads SAVISQKPSRDICQRGTSLTIQCQVDSQVTMMFWYRQQPGQSLTLIATANQGSEATYESGFVIDKFPISRPNLTFSTLTVSNMSPEDSSIYLCSARTGGHEKLFFGSGTQLSVL.

In DNA form, the CDR3 reads TGTGCCACTCGACCGGGGGGGCAGGGAAGCGAGCAGTACTTC. As protein: CATRPGGQGSEQYF. The rearrangement links TRBV10-3 to TRBJ2-7, with TRBD2 matching over 8 bases. This CDR3 comprises 14 residues. Germline lookup yields CDR1 ENHRY and CDR2 SYGVKD. The V gene end was trimmed by 10 bases and the J gene end by 6 bases; junction bases not matched to a gene: 14.

The chain combines TRBV6-5 with TRBJ2-7; tentatively, D is TRBD1 (5 bases). The CDR3 totals 12 residues. V gave up 5 bases and J gave up 3 bases, with 8 bases separating them. The germline gives CDR1 MNHEY, CDR2 SVGAGI. CDR3 sequence: CASSHRSYEQYF. In nucleotides, the CDR3 is TGTGCCAGCAGTCACAGGAGCTACGAGCAGTACTTC.

The chain carries TRBV11-3 and TRBJ2-7; TRBD1 is a possible D gene (6 bases). V dropped 5 bases and J dropped 4 bases, with 27 bases sitting between them. This CDR3 spans 18 amino acids. Looked up from germline, CDR1 is SGHNT and CDR2 is YENEEA. Here the CDR3 DNA reads TGTGCCAGCAGCACAAAAACTTTAGCCGACAGGACACTGTACGAGCAGTACTTC. Its protein product is CASSTKTLADRTLYEQYF.

This chain joins TRBV7-2 and TRBJ1-2; the D is unclear. Germline CDR1 is SGHTA and CDR2 is FQGNSA. The V and J ends lost 3 bases and 1 base respectively, with 9 bases between them. This CDR3 contains 14 residues. DNA for the CDR3: TGTGCCAGCAGCTTGGGCGGGTATAACTATGGCTACACCTTC. This translates into CASSLGGYNYGYTF.

The chain couples TRBV7-9 to TRBJ2-7; a possible D gene is TRBD2 (5 bases). The CDR3 is made up of 14 amino acids. Germline V gene sequence: CDR1 SEHNR, CDR2 FQNEAQ (reference sequence). The ends were cut back, 3 bases at V and 0 bases at J, with 9 bases in the middle. Written as DNA, the CDR3 is TGTGCCAGCAGCTTTTCGGGATCCTCCTACGAGCAGTACTTC. Translated: CASSFSGSSYEQYF.

This clone has only a few counts. V usage is TRBV28 and J usage is TRBJ1-5, with D tentatively TRBD1 (5 bases). The CDR3 contains 14 residues. Per the germline V gene, CDR1 is MDHEN and CDR2 is SYDVKM. V was shortened by 2 bases and J by 2 bases, with 7 bases between the two germline ends. This CDR3 reads CASSLTRGNQPQHF. CDR3 bases: TGTGCCAGCAGTTTAACCAGGGGCAATCAGCCCCAGCATTTT.

The chain links TRBV7-8 to TRBJ2-3; a weak D match, TRBD2 (6 bases). V lost 2 bases and J lost 4, with 13 bases in between. Per the germline V gene, CDR1 is SGHVS and CDR2 is FQNEAQ. This CDR3 contains 15 residues. The CDR3 nucleotides read TGTGCCAGCAGCTTATATGCCCGGAGGGCAGATACGCAGTATTTT. Translated, it gives CASSLYARRADTQYF.

The chain combines TRBV9 with TRBJ2-5; 12 positions agree with TRBD2. The CDR3 covers 16 residues. Germline CDR1 reads SGDLS; CDR2 reads YYNGEE. J gave up 5 bases and V 0 bases, and 5 bases lay outside the gene matches. As DNA, the CDR3 is TGTGCCAGCAGCGTAGCTCGACTAGCGGGAGTTGAGACCCAGTACTTC. This codes for CASSVARLAGVETQYF.

In this sample, this clone turned up once. This chain links TRBV19 with TRBJ1-2, with D maybe TRBD1 (6 bases). The germline V gene has CDR1 LNHDA and CDR2 SQIVND (reference sequence). This CDR3 has 15 residues. V lost 4 bases and J 4 bases, leaving 16 bases between the germline ends. The CDR3 sequence: CASSTRTGNTYGYTF. Written as DNA, the CDR3 is TGTGCCAGTAGTACCCGTACAGGGAATACCTATGGCTACACCTTC.

V and J are TRBV11-1 and TRBJ2-7, with TRBD2 identical over 9 bases. Losses at the gene ends were 4 bases for V and 0 bases for J; bases not matched to a gene: 13. Germline-derived CDR1 and CDR2 are SGHAT and FQDESV (reference sequence). This CDR3 is 18 amino acids long. DNA of the CDR3: TGTGCCAGCAGCTCGCCTAGGATCAGCGGGGGGAACTCCTACGAGCAGTACTTC. This gives the protein CASSSPRISGGNSYEQYF.

This clone came up a few times. The chain has TRBV10-3 and TRBJ1-2; 8 nucleotides align to TRBD1. Germline V lookup: CDR1 ENHRY, CDR2 SYGVKD. The CDR3 has 12 amino acids. The ends lost 5 bases at V and 7 bases at J; junction bases unmatched: 3. CDR3 DNA sequence: TGTGCCATCAGTAAAGGGACAGGTGGCTACACCTTC. This codes for CAISKGTGGYTF.

Only a few counts were recorded for this clone. The chain links TRBV14 to TRBJ2-5, with 7 positions matching TRBD1. V dropped 2 bases and J dropped 5; count of bases not matched to a gene: 5. The CDR3 is 14 residues long. Germline V gives CDR1 SGHDN, CDR2 FVKESK. CDR3 loop: CASSQPGGWETQYF. DNA for the CDR3: TGTGCCAGCAGCCAACCAGGGGGTTGGGAGACCCAGTACTTC.

The chain is built from TRBV6-1 and TRBJ1-3, with no clear D. Trimming removed 2 bases at V and 0 bases at J, with 8 bases between. The V gene's germline CDR1 is MNHNS and CDR2 SASEGT. This CDR3 contains 15 residues. In DNA, the CDR3 is TGTGCCAGCAGTGAACAGGATCGCTCTGGAAACACCATATATTTT. Encoded protein: CASSEQDRSGNTIYF.

This clone was counted only a few times. The chain uses TRBV7-9 and TRBJ1-2; D remains unclear. Trimming took 5 bases from V and 4 from J, leaving 11 bases between them. The CDR3 has 13 residues. CDR1 is SEHNR and CDR2 is FQNEAQ in the germline V gene (reference sequence). This CDR3 is CASSARTFYGYTF. In nucleotides, the CDR3 is TGTGCCAGCAGCGCGAGAACCTTCTATGGCTACACCTTC.

DNA for the CDR3: TGTGCCAGCAGCTTAACGGTTAACTATGGCTACACCTTC. Translation: CASSLTVNYGYTF. The genes are TRBV11-2 and TRBJ1-2; no clear D gene. V lost 2 bases and J lost 1, with 5 bases in between. Germline V gives CDR1 SGHAT, CDR2 FQNNGV. This CDR3 spans 13 amino acids.

A few counts support this clone. The rearrangement links TRBV12-5 to TRBJ2-5; D might be TRBD2 (5 bases). The CDR3 totals 14 residues. V lost 7 bases to trimming and J lost 5 bases, with 17 bases between them. Germline assignment: CDR1 LGHNT and CDR2 FRNRAP. For the CDR3, the DNA is TGTGCTAGTGCCCCGTCTAGCCTGTGGGAGACCCAGTACTTC. Its protein is CASAPSSLWETQYF.

This clone was observed a few times. The V call is TRBV30, the J call TRBJ2-1, with 10 bases aligning to TRBD2. The CDR3 is 15 amino acids. CDR1 GTSNPN and CDR2 SVGIG come from the germline V gene (reference sequence). The trim removed 1 base at V and 7 bases at J, leaving 7 bases unmatched. The CDR3 sequence: CAWSEGAGGPNEQFF. The CDR3 DNA is TGTGCCTGGAGTGAGGGAGCGGGGGGGCCTAATGAGCAGTTCTTC.

The genes are TRBV15 and TRBJ2-5; 8 positions match TRBD2. J gave up 5 bases and V 3 bases, and 11 bases lay outside the gene matches. The CDR3 runs 16 residues. Germline V gene lookup returns CDR1 LNHNV and CDR2 YYDKDF (reference sequence). The CDR3 DNA follows: TGTGCCACCAGCAGGTCCTCGACTAGCGCGGGGGAGACCCAGTACTTC. Its protein is CATSRSSTSAGETQYF.